One and the same sample provided the 30 T cell receptor beta chains below, sequenced in a study of cytomegalovirus exposure and HLA in healthy donors. Using immunoSEQ multiplex PCR, the repertoire was profiled, and TCRdb retains in-frame clones only, with some absent. The sample holds more than 45,000 clones, around nine tenths seen once. The sample consisted of PBMCs. These receptors were collected from a woman aged 30 to 39 in good health and CMV-seronegative.

This chain joins TRBV7-8 and TRBJ1-5, with D possibly TRBD1 on 6 matching bases. V lost 6 bases and J lost 5, with 20 bases in between. CDR3 length equals 16 residues. Germline-derived CDR1 and CDR2 are SGHVS and FQNEAQ. In DNA form, the CDR3 reads TGTGCCAGCAGGGCGGGGGGCAGGGTGGCCGATCAGCCCCAGCATTTT. This gives the protein CASRAGGRVADQPQHF.

The gene calls are TRBV5-1 and TRBJ2-5; 9 bases are a match to TRBD2. V lost 1 base and J lost 4; bases outside the gene matches: 14. Germline V gene data show CDR1 as SGHRS and CDR2 as YFSETQ. The CDR3 sequence is 18 residues long. CDR3 loop: CASSLYTSGYVDGETQYF. CDR3 in DNA: TGCGCCAGCAGCTTGTATACTAGCGGGTATGTAGACGGAGAGACCCAGTACTTC.

The rearrangement uses TRBV19 and TRBJ1-1; no firm D call. Germline CDR1 LNHDA, CDR2 SQIVND (reference sequence). The CDR3 is made up of 13 amino acids. Trimming removed 5 bases at V and 11 bases at J, with 18 bases between. The DNA of the CDR3 is TGTGCCAGTAGTCCTAGCTTCGCCGATGGGGCTTTCTTT. It yields the protein CASSPSFADGAFF.

The chain combines TRBV7-8 with TRBJ2-3; possibly TRBD2 for D (6 bases). The germline V gene encodes CDR1 SGHVS and CDR2 FQNEAQ. This CDR3 region has 15 residues. The germline V and J ends were trimmed by 1 base and 6 bases, with 14 bases remaining between them. CDR3 protein: CASSLVGGSADTQYF. CDR3 DNA sequence: TGTGCCAGCAGCTTAGTGGGAGGTTCGGCGGATACGCAGTATTTT.

The gene calls are TRBV2 and TRBJ2-5; TRBD2 matches 9 bases. CDR1 is SNHLY and CDR2 is FYNNEI in the germline V gene. The CDR3 has 16 residues. Unmatched junction bases numbered 6, after V lost 4 bases and J lost 0 bases. CDR3 sequence: CASSGTSESYQETQYF. The CDR3 DNA sequence: TGTGCCAGCAGTGGGACTAGCGAGAGCTACCAAGAGACCCAGTACTTC.

This chain uses TRBV28 with TRBJ2-5; TRBD1 might be the D (8 bases). Per germline, CDR1 MDHEN and CDR2 SYDVKM. The CDR3 covers 13 residues. V was clipped by 6 bases and J by 4 bases, with 12 bases between them. The CDR3 spells CASRQGGLETQYF. As DNA, the CDR3 is TGTGCCAGCAGACAGGGGGGGCTAGAGACCCAGTACTTC.

The chain is built from TRBV11-2 and TRBJ1-1; D is possibly TRBD1 (6 bases). Per germline, CDR1 SGHAT and CDR2 FQNNGV. This CDR3 has 14 residues. The V and J ends lost 4 bases and 1 base respectively, with 10 bases between them. This chain's CDR3 is CASSSGRGNTEAFF. The DNA of the CDR3 is TGTGCCAGCAGCTCGGGCAGGGGGAACACTGAAGCTTTCTTT.

The chain joins TRBV10-2 to TRBJ2-1; possible D gene TRBD2, 5 bases. Per the germline V gene, CDR1 is WSHSY and CDR2 is SAAADI. V was cut by 6 bases and J by 8 bases, with 11 bases left in between. CDR3 length: 12 residues. CDR3 sequence reads: CASREESDEQFF. The CDR3 bases are TGCGCCAGCAGGGAGGAGTCGGATGAGCAGTTCTTC.

This chain joins TRBV19 and TRBJ1-1; D is unclear. Germline V CDR1 and CDR2: LNHDA, SQIVND (reference sequence). V lost 3 bases, J lost 1 base, and 15 bases lay in between. The length of the CDR3 is 16 residues. The CDR3: CASSMTGRGKNTEAFF. CDR3 sequence (DNA): TGTGCCAGTAGTATGACGGGCAGAGGGAAGAACACTGAAGCTTTCTTT. Full variable domain (remainder filled in from reference TRBV19 and TRBJ1-1): DGGITQSPKYLFRKEGQNVTLSCEQNLNHDAMYWYRQDPGQGLRLIYYSQIVNDFQKGDIAEGYSVSREKKESFPLTVTSAQKNPTAFYLCASSMTGRGKNTEAFFGQGTRLTVV.

The chain combines TRBV7-3 with TRBJ2-1; D remains unclear. The length of the CDR3 is 16 residues. Trimming cost V 4 bases and J 0 bases, with 13 bases left between them. Germline V CDR1 and CDR2: SGHTA, FQGTGA. CDR3 sequence (DNA): TGTGCCAGCAGCTCCCTGATGAGTGTCTCCTACAATGAGCAGTTCTTC. Its protein is CASSSLMSVSYNEQFF.

The gene calls are TRBV9 and TRBJ2-2; TRBD2 agrees at 8 bases. The V segment lost 2 bases and the J segment 3 bases; nucleotides outside the gene matches: 12. Germline CDR1 SGDLS, CDR2 YYNGEE. This CDR3 region has 18 residues. The DNA for the CDR3 is TGTGCCAGCAGCGTTGGGATGAGCGGGAGTACGGACACCGGGGAGCTGTTTTTT. It is translated as CASSVGMSGSTDTGELFF. Full variable domain (missing parts from reference TRBV9 and TRBJ2-2): DSGVTQTPKHLITATGQRVTLRCSPRSGDLSVYWYQQSLDQGLQFLIQYYNGEERAKGNILERFSAQQFPDLHSELNLSSLELGDSALYFCASSVGMSGSTDTGELFFGEGSRLTVL.

The chain has TRBV27 and TRBJ1-3; D not resolved. The CDR3 covers 17 residues. Trimming took 2 bases from V and 0 from J, leaving 14 bases between them. CDR1 is MNHEY and CDR2 is SMNVEV in the germline V gene (reference sequence). CDR3 protein: CASSLVGQAHSGNTIYF. Written as DNA, the CDR3 is TGTGCCAGCAGTTTAGTTGGCCAGGCCCACTCTGGAAACACCATATATTTT.

The chain recombines TRBV14 with TRBJ2-1; D perhaps matches TRBD2 (5 bases). The CDR3 spans 13 residues. Germline lookup yields CDR1 SGHDN and CDR2 FVKESK. The V end lost 0 bases, the J end lost 12 bases, and 12 bases lay between the germline ends. CDR3 loop: CASSQDRTGGQFF. CDR3 coding DNA: TGTGCCAGCAGCCAAGATAGGACTGGTGGGCAGTTCTTC.

This sequence joins TRBV21-1 and TRBJ2-7; TRBD1, as called in the table, went unchecked against the DNA. TRBV21-1 is flagged as a pseudogene. The CDR3 totals 14 residues. The CDR3 loop is CASTPTGGGYEQYF. In nucleotides, the CDR3 is TGTGCCAGCACCCCGACAGGGGGCGGCTACGAGCAGTACTTC.

This chain connects TRBV6-1 to TRBJ1-2; D unresolved. This CDR3 has 15 residues. V was pared by 4 bases and J by 4 bases, with 16 bases between. From germline, CDR1 is MNHNS and CDR2 SASEGT. As DNA, the CDR3 is TGTGCCAGCAGTGGTATGACGGAGTCGATCTATGGCTACACCTTC. Translating gives CASSGMTESIYGYTF.

The chain couples TRBV27 to TRBJ2-2; the match to TRBD2 covers 11 bases. Germline values: CDR1 MNHEY, CDR2 SMNVEV (reference sequence). CDR3 length: 18 residues. Trimming took 0 bases from V and 0 from J; bases not matched to a gene: 3. CDR3 region: CASSLSLTSGANTGELFF. CDR3 DNA sequence: TGTGCCAGCAGTTTATCGCTGACTAGCGGGGCGAACACCGGGGAGCTGTTTTTT.

The chain combines TRBV28 with TRBJ1-1, with 7 nucleotides matching TRBD1. The CDR3 consists of 14 residues. Germline lookup yields CDR1 MDHEN and CDR2 SYDVKM. V gave up 5 bases and J gave up 4 bases; unmatched junction bases: 7. CDR3 sequence (DNA): TGTGCCAGCAGTATGGGACAGCCGGGCACTGAAGCTTTCTTT. It specifies CASSMGQPGTEAFF.

This chain links TRBV7-3 with TRBJ2-2, with 7 bases identical to TRBD2. The CDR3 consists of 15 residues. Germline V gene data show CDR1 as SGHTA and CDR2 as FQGTGA. After removal of 1 base from V and 7 bases from J, the junction contained 6 bases not matched to a gene. The CDR3 protein is CASSLSGTMVGELFF. The CDR3 DNA reads TGTGCCAGCAGCTTAAGCGGGACTATGGTCGGGGAGCTGTTTTTT.

This chain uses TRBV28 with TRBJ1-4; D gene ambiguous. The CDR3 loop spans 13 amino acids. Between the trimmed V and J ends, which lost 4 bases and 8 bases, there was a span of 11 bases. Germline CDR1 and CDR2: MDHEN and SYDVKM. Written as DNA, the CDR3 is TGTGCCAGCAGTTCGGACTCCCGGGAAAAACTGTTTTTT. This translates into CASSSDSREKLFF.

This rearrangement joins TRBV19 to TRBJ2-2; D unresolved. Germline V gene lookup returns CDR1 LNHDA and CDR2 SQIVND (reference sequence). V was cut by 3 bases and J by 0 bases, with 11 bases left in between. The CDR3 runs to 16 residues. The CDR3 here is CASSISQYTNTGELFF. The CDR3 coding sequence is TGTGCCAGTAGTATCTCGCAGTATACGAACACCGGGGAGCTGTTTTTT.

This clone has only a few counts. The chain has TRBV6-1 and TRBJ2-7, with TRBD1 as a possible D gene (6 bases). Trimming pared 4 bases from V and 5 bases from J, leaving 18 bases between. The CDR3 loop spans 15 amino acids. Germline V gives CDR1 MNHNS, CDR2 SASEGT. The CDR3 bases are TGTGCCAGCAGTGTAGAGGAGCAGGGGCCCCACGAGCAGTACTTC. Its translation: CASSVEEQGPHEQYF.

The chain is built from TRBV25-1 and TRBJ1-5; TRBD1 matches 9 bases. The V gene end was trimmed by 8 bases and the J gene end by 4 bases; junction bases not matched to a gene: 0. Looked up from germline, CDR1 is MGHDK and CDR2 is SYGVNS. The CDR3 is made up of 12 amino acids. The CDR3 region is CASGQGNQPQHF. The CDR3 bases are TGTGCCAGCGGACAGGGGAATCAGCCCCAGCATTTT.

The chain combines TRBV19 with TRBJ2-2, with D possibly matching TRBD2 (6 bases). The CDR3 is 16 amino acids. Germline loops: CDR1 LNHDA, CDR2 SQIVND (reference sequence). With 2 bases removed from V and 4 bases from J, the gap between germline ends came to 14 bases. The CDR3 DNA follows: TGTGCCAGTAGTATAATAAGTCGGGGAGGCACCGGGGAGCTGTTTTTT. This sequence encodes CASSIISRGGTGELFF.

The rearrangement links TRBV6-4 to TRBJ1-2; TRBD1 matches at 7 bases. V lost 7 bases to trimming and J lost 6 bases; unmatched junction nucleotides: 14. The CDR3 totals 15 residues. From germline, CDR1 is MRHNA and CDR2 SNTAGT. Written as DNA, the CDR3 is TGTGCCAGCAAACCCACAGGGGACGGCTCCGATGGCTACACCTTC. Protein sequence: CASKPTGDGSDGYTF.

This chain connects TRBV7-3 to TRBJ2-5, with TRBD2 as a possible D gene (6 bases). CDR1 SGHTA and CDR2 FQGTGA come from the germline V gene. The CDR3 runs to 16 residues. Trimming pared 5 bases from V and 5 bases from J, leaving 21 bases between. The CDR3 loop reads CASSRDSARGGETQYF. DNA for the CDR3: TGTGCCAGCAGCCGGGACTCGGCACGGGGTGGGGAGACCCAGTACTTC.

This chain connects TRBV11-2 to TRBJ2-1; D unresolved. The CDR3 contains 12 residues. V gave up 1 base and J gave up 10 bases, with 8 bases separating them. Germline-derived CDR1 and CDR2 are SGHAT and FQNNGV. The CDR3 region is CASSLVGPEQFF. CDR3 nucleotide sequence: TGTGCCAGCAGCTTAGTGGGCCCCGAGCAGTTCTTC. The full variable domain, completed using reference TRBV11-2 and TRBJ2-1, is EAGVAQSPRYKIIEKRQSVAFWCNPISGHATLYWYQQILGQGPKLLIQFQNNGVVDDSQLPKDRFSAERLKGVDSTLKIQPAKLEDSAVYLCASSLVGPEQFFGPGTRLTVL.

In nucleotides, the CDR3 is TGTGCCAGCAGCACGGGACTAGCGGGAGGAGGTGAGCAGTTCTTC. Protein sequence: CASSTGLAGGGEQFF. The chain couples TRBV6-1 to TRBJ2-1; 15 positions match TRBD2. Germline CDR1 MNHNS, CDR2 SASEGT. The V segment lost 6 bases and the J segment 9 bases; nucleotides outside the gene matches: 6. This CDR3 has 15 amino acids.

In its sample, this clone was seen a few times. The genes are TRBV6-5 and TRBJ2-7; 10 positions match TRBD1. V lost 0 bases, J lost 3 bases, and 2 bases stayed unmatched. The CDR3 extends over 15 amino acids. The germline V gene encodes CDR1 MNHEY and CDR2 SVGAGI. The DNA of the CDR3 is TGTGCCAGCAGTTACTCGACAGGGGGCCTCTACGAGCAGTACTTC. As protein: CASSYSTGGLYEQYF.

The genes are TRBV28 and TRBJ1-1; 8 nucleotides line up with TRBD1. The CDR3 covers 14 residues. Germline values: CDR1 MDHEN, CDR2 SYDVKM. V lost 8 bases, J lost 4 bases, and 9 bases stayed unmatched. For the CDR3, the DNA is TGTGCCAGCGAAGGACAGGGTTTGTCCACTGAAGCTTTCTTT. This sequence encodes CASEGQGLSTEAFF.

The rearrangement links TRBV7-2 to TRBJ2-7, with D unclear. CDR1 and CDR2 from the germline V gene are SGHTA and FQGNSA. This CDR3 has 12 residues. Trimming shortened V by 0 bases and J by 6 bases, and 6 bases separated the two germline ends. The CDR3 region is CASSLASVEQYF. In nucleotides, the CDR3 is TGTGCCAGCAGCTTAGCTTCCGTCGAGCAGTACTTC.